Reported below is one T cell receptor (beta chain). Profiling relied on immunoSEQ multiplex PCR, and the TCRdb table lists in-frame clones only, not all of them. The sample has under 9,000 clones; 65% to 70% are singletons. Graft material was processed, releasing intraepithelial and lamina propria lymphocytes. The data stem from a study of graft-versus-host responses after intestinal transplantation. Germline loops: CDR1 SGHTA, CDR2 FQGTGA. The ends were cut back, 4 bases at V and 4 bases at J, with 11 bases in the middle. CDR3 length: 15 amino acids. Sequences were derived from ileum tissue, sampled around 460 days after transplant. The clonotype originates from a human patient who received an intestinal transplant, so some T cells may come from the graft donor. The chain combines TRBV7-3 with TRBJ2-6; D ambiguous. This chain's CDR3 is CASSSTRLGANVLTF. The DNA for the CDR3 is TGTGCCAGCAGCTCCACTCGCTTAGGGGCCAACGTCCTGACTTTC.